These 21 T cell receptor beta chains were sequenced from one sample in a study of blood T cell repertoires in COVID-19. The assay was immunoSEQ multiplex PCR, and TCRdb's table has in-frame clones only and misses some. The sample lists around 45,000 clones, around 90% occurring once. Sequencing was carried out using peripheral blood. The receptors here all came from a man older than 75 with acute or convalescent COVID-19.

The J gene is TRBJ2-3, the V gene TRBV5-4; 9 nucleotides match TRBD2. The junction had 4 bases not matched to a gene; V was cut back by 0 bases and J by 5 bases. There are 15 residues in the CDR3. Germline V CDR1 and CDR2: SGHNT, YYREEE (reference sequence). The chain's CDR3 is CASSLELAGGDTQYF. As DNA, the CDR3 is TGTGCCAGCAGCTTGGAACTAGCGGGCGGAGATACGCAGTATTTT.

This chain joins TRBV19 and TRBJ2-7, with D hard to call. Trimming removed 4 bases from V and 0 bases from J, with 4 bases in between. The germline CDR1 and CDR2 sequences are LNHDA and SQIVND (reference sequence). The CDR3 extends over 12 amino acids. The CDR3 coding sequence is TGTGCCAGTAGTAGCTACTCCTACGAGCAGTACTTC. Translation: CASSSYSYEQYF.

V usage is TRBV9 and J usage is TRBJ1-1; 8 bases are shared with TRBD1. The V gene's germline CDR1 is SGDLS and CDR2 YYNGEE. The length of the CDR3 is 16 residues. The J segment lost 0 bases and the V segment lost 0 bases, leaving 4 bases of the junction unmatched. CDR3 nucleotides: TGTGCCAGCAGCGTAGCCCCGACAGGGGTGAACACTGAAGCTTTCTTT. Translated: CASSVAPTGVNTEAFF.

The V gene is TRBV4-2, the J gene TRBJ1-1; weak D call: TRBD1 (5 bases). Trimming removed 0 bases from V and 0 bases from J, with 17 bases in between. Germline CDR1 LGHNA, CDR2 YNFKEQ. This CDR3 comprises 18 residues. CDR3 nucleotide sequence: TGTGCCAGCAGCCAAGATAGGGGCCGGGGGGGGATGAACACTGAAGCTTTCTTT. Amino acids: CASSQDRGRGGMNTEAFF.

V usage is TRBV5-1 and J usage is TRBJ1-2, with 10 nucleotides matching TRBD1. Germline V gene data show CDR1 as SGHRS and CDR2 as YFSETQ. CDR3 size: 18 residues. V was clipped by 4 bases and J by 6 bases; unmatched bases: 18. The CDR3 sequence is CASSPLAGTGVGRNGYTF. In DNA form, the CDR3 reads TGCGCCAGCAGCCCGCTCGCCGGGACAGGGGTGGGTCGGAATGGCTACACCTTC.

The chain combines TRBV9 with TRBJ1-1; D is undetermined. CDR3 length: 14 amino acids. V was cut by 4 bases and J by 5 bases, with 15 bases left in between. Per germline, CDR1 SGDLS and CDR2 YYNGEE. CDR3 nucleotides: TGTGCCAGCAGCAACATAGGACGGGAGACTGAAGCTTTCTTT. This codes for CASSNIGRETEAFF.

V gene TRBV3-1 (or the pseudogene TRBV3-2) combines with J gene TRBJ1-4, with D maybe TRBD1 (6 bases). The CDR3 consists of 14 residues. Germline V gene sequence: CDR1 LGHDT, CDR2 YNNKEL (reference sequence). Trimming took 6 bases from V and 3 from J, leaving 11 bases between them. CDR3 residues: CASSRGSANEKLFF. The DNA of the CDR3 is TGTGCCAGCAGTAGGGGGTCAGCTAATGAAAAACTGTTTTTT.

The chain carries TRBV29-1 and TRBJ2-7; D ambiguous. Germline V lookup: CDR1 SQVTM, CDR2 ANQGSEA. The CDR3 is 11 residues long. Between the trimmed V and J ends, which lost 4 bases and 3 bases, there was a span of 7 bases. The CDR3 DNA sequence: TGCAGCGTTGTCTCAGGCTACGAGCAGTACTTC. Residues: CSVVSGYEQYF.

This chain connects TRBV18 to TRBJ1-6; 7 bases agree with TRBD1. The CDR3 consists of 15 residues. Germline lookup yields CDR1 KGHSH and CDR2 LQKENI. V shed 3 bases and J 7 bases; nucleotides not matched to a gene: 6. CDR3 sequence (DNA): TGTGCCAGCTCACCCTGGGACAGCGACAATTCACCCCTCCACTTT. Protein product: CASSPWDSDNSPLHF.

In DNA form, the CDR3 reads TGCGCCAGCAGCCCGGGTTGGAATTCACCCCTCCACTTT. Translating it yields CASSPGWNSPLHF. V and J are TRBV5-1 and TRBJ1-6, with unresolved D. Germline V lookup: CDR1 SGHRS, CDR2 YFSETQ. Deletions cut 4 bases from V and 7 bases from J, with 9 bases between. This CDR3 is 13 amino acids long.

The chain carries TRBV11-2 and TRBJ2-2; TRBD1 matches at 8 bases. This CDR3 has 16 residues. Germline CDR1 reads SGHAT; CDR2 reads FQNNGV. V was clipped by 5 bases and J by 4 bases; unmatched bases: 9. In nucleotides, the CDR3 is TGTGCCAGCAGCCTTATGACAGGGGCGGCCACCGGGGAGCTGTTTTTT. This gives the protein CASSLMTGAATGELFF.

The CDR3, as DNA: TGTGCCAGCTCACCAGACAGGGGTGTGTACGAGCAGTACTTC. Translation gives CASSPDRGVYEQYF. The rearrangement links TRBV18 to TRBJ2-7; TRBD1 matches at 8 bases. CDR1 is KGHSH, CDR2 LQKENI, per germline. The trim removed 2 bases at V and 4 bases at J, leaving 4 bases unmatched. The length of the CDR3 is 14 residues.

The CDR3 DNA reads as TGTGCCAGCAAAGGACAGGCGGGTAATCAGCCCCAGCATTTT. It yields the protein CASKGQAGNQPQHF. This chain uses TRBV27 with TRBJ1-5; TRBD1 matches 7 bases. The CDR3 length is 14 residues. In germline, CDR1 is MNHEY, CDR2 SMNVEV (reference sequence). Trimming at V came to 7 bases and at J to 4 bases, leaving 7 bases not matched to a gene.

This chain uses TRBV30 with TRBJ1-1, with TRBD1 matching 8 bases. The trim removed 2 bases at V and 4 bases at J, leaving 9 bases unmatched. Germline loops: CDR1 GTSNPN, CDR2 SVGIG (reference sequence). The CDR3 runs to 15 residues. The DNA for the CDR3 is TGTGCCTGGAGTCAGGGGGCGGCGGGGGTCACTGAAGCTTTCTTT. It encodes CAWSQGAAGVTEAFF.

This chain links TRBV4-2 with TRBJ2-2; 9 nucleotides line up with TRBD1. Trimming took 4 bases from V and 6 from J; bases not matched to a gene: 12. The CDR3 runs 17 residues. CDR1 is LGHNA, CDR2 YNFKEQ, per germline. The CDR3 spells CASSPGQGSVRAGELFF. The CDR3 bases are TGTGCCAGCAGCCCGGGACAGGGATCCGTAAGGGCCGGGGAGCTGTTTTTT.

The genes are TRBV30 and TRBJ1-1, with TRBD1 matching over 8 bases. The length of the CDR3 is 15 residues. CDR1 is GTSNPN, CDR2 SVGIG, per germline (reference sequence). Trimming took 2 bases from V and 2 from J; bases not matched to a gene: 7. This CDR3 reads CAWSFPGGLNTEAFF. The DNA of the CDR3 is TGTGCCTGGAGTTTTCCAGGGGGCTTAAACACTGAAGCTTTCTTT.

V gene TRBV10-3 combines with J gene TRBJ2-3; TRBD1 matches 8 bases. The germline V gene encodes CDR1 ENHRY and CDR2 SYGVKD. The CDR3 covers 14 residues. Germline trimming cut 2 bases from V and 4 bases from J; bases unmatched to any gene: 2. The CDR3 DNA is TGTGCCATCAGTGAGGGGACAGGCCCAGATACGCAGTATTTT. Its protein product is CAISEGTGPDTQYF.

The genes are TRBV28 and TRBJ2-1; 9 bases align to TRBD1. This CDR3 has 18 residues. Germline V gene sequence: CDR1 MDHEN, CDR2 SYDVKM. V lost 2 bases to trimming and J lost 2 bases; unmatched junction nucleotides: 10. DNA for the CDR3: TGTGCCAGCAGTTTAGGCACCGGGACAGGGAGGACCTACAATGAGCAGTTCTTC. This gives the protein CASSLGTGTGRTYNEQFF.

A single count supports this clone. The chain carries TRBV6-5 and TRBJ1-4; TRBD1 is a possible D gene (6 bases). The CDR3 sequence is 16 residues long. Germline lookup yields CDR1 MNHEY and CDR2 SVGAGI. Trimming shortened V by 1 base and J by 0 bases, and 9 bases separated the two germline ends. This CDR3 reads CASSYYRVTTNEKLFF. The CDR3 DNA follows: TGTGCCAGCAGTTACTACAGGGTAACAACTAATGAAAAACTGTTTTTT.

V usage is TRBV11-2 and J usage is TRBJ2-5, with 10 bases that match TRBD1. V was pared by 6 bases and J by 1 base, with 5 bases of the junction left unmatched. Germline V gene sequence: CDR1 SGHAT, CDR2 FQNNGV. The CDR3 is 15 amino acids. The CDR3 bases are TGTGCCAGCAGTATGACAGGGGGCATCCAAGAGACCCAGTACTTC. The encoded protein is CASSMTGGIQETQYF.

The rearrangement uses TRBV9 and TRBJ2-7; 7 nucleotides line up with TRBD2. The CDR3 is 17 residues long. After removal of 4 bases from V and 2 bases from J, the junction contained 15 bases not matched to a gene. Germline V gene sequence: CDR1 SGDLS, CDR2 YYNGEE. The CDR3 is CASSPRWGGTPPYEQYF. The CDR3 DNA follows: TGTGCCAGCAGCCCGAGGTGGGGGGGGACTCCTCCCTACGAGCAGTACTTC. Drawing the rest from reference TRBV9 and TRBJ2-7, the complete variable domain is DSGVTQTPKHLITATGQRVTLRCSPRSGDLSVYWYQQSLDQGLQFLIQYYNGEERAKGNILERFSAQQFPDLHSELNLSSLELGDSALYFCASSPRWGGTPPYEQYFGPGTRLTVT.